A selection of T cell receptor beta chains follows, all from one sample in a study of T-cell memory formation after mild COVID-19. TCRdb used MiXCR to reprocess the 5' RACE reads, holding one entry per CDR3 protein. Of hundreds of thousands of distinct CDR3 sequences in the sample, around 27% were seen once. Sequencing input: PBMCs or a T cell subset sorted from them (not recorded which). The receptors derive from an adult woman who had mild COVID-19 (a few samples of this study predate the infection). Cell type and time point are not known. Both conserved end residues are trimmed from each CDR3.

CDR3: ATSSRPEMNTEAF; V: TRBV15
CDR3: ASSLVSGGEQF; V: TRBV7-9
CDR3: ASSLLGRGSPLH; V: TRBV12-3/TRBV12-4
CDR3: ASSLTGSSQEQY; V: TRBV12-3/TRBV12-4
CDR3: ASRQGAGNEQF; V: TRBV24-1
CDR3: ASSAYSNQPQH; V: TRBV7-9
CDR3: ASSGYRGGSDTQY; V: TRBV28
CDR3: ASSYSRVGQARGEQY; V: TRBV6-2/TRBV6-3
CDR3: ASSADRAYEQY; V: TRBV9
CDR3: ASSKGQGAVNTEAF; V: TRBV6-5
CDR3: ASSPQKGVSGTEAF; V: TRBV18
CDR3: ASSFWTGDKSGELF; V: TRBV7-2
CDR3: ATGTSASTDTQY; V: TRBV10-3
CDR3: ASSWAGGSYGYT; V: TRBV12-3/TRBV12-4
CDR3: ASMNSGAWEQY; V: TRBV5-5
CDR3: ASSRDMGQGMNTEAF; V: TRBV11-1
CDR3: ASVLVVTGELF; V: TRBV2
CDR3: ASSFLGTGAAGHNEQF; V: TRBV5-1
CDR3: ASSFNGNLIYGYT; V: TRBV5-1
CDR3: ASSLEVRGPGEQY; V: TRBV5-1
CDR3: ASSLDRFNEQF; V: TRBV5-1
CDR3: SARWGANQPQH; V: TRBV20-1
CDR3: ASSVGTGGVETQY; V: TRBV9
CDR3: ASSLRGYNEQF; V: TRBV7-3
CDR3: ASSLPGRNYGYT; V: TRBV12-3/TRBV12-4
CDR3: ASSPSTGNTEAF; V: TRBV27
CDR3: ASSPHEGSPGELF; V: TRBV4-3
CDR3: ASSLMTSGRFSYNEQF; V: TRBV5-6
CDR3: ASRGQGYEQY; V: TRBV2
CDR3: ASSLHQDYTQY; V: TRBV5-1
CDR3: ASSRNPSGQETQY; V: TRBV4-1
CDR3: ASSPSGQGGYMDNEQF; V: TRBV7-3
CDR3: ASSDSTGTQY; V: TRBV2
CDR3: SATSDTTYGYT; V: TRBV20-1
CDR3: ASSRATVGLT; V: TRBV6-2/TRBV6-3